The 19 T cell receptor beta chains below all came from one sample that was sequenced in a study of blood T cells in healthy people across ages. A sample-barcoded 5' primer and a J-beta primer mix were used in a second PCR of roughly 6 to 11 cycles. TCRdb redid the calling of the 5' RACE reads with MiXCR, one entry per CDR3 protein. The sample shows almost 1 million distinct CDR3 sequences, roughly 51% of them seen only once. The sequencing input was blood. Receptors were obtained from a woman aged 60 to 75 in good health.

About this clonotype: The junction departs from germline at one end; a sequencing error may be responsible. The chain couples TRBV4-2 to TRBJ2-7; TRBD1 matches at 8 bases. The CDR3 spans 14 residues. CDR1 LGHNA and CDR2 YNFKEQ come from the germline V gene. The CDR3 DNA sequence: TGTGCCAGCAGCCTCGCAGGGACAGGTCACGAGGAGTACTTC. Its translation is CASSLAGTGHEEYF.

This chain uses TRBV29-1 with TRBJ2-7; TRBD2 aligns across 8 bases. The assigned J gene may be wrong: the sequence end matches TRBJ2-5 better. Per the germline V gene, CDR1 is SQVTM and CDR2 is ANQGSEA. This CDR3 spans 13 amino acids. The CDR3 DNA reads TGCAGCGTTGGTTGGGCGGGGGGAGAGACCCAGTACTTC. This gives the protein CSVGWAGGETQYF.

This sequence joins TRBV2 and TRBJ1-6, with D perhaps TRBD1 (5 bases). Trimming pared 3 bases from V and 8 bases from J, leaving 20 bases between. Germline assignment: CDR1 SNHLY and CDR2 FYNNEI. The CDR3 sequence is 17 residues long. DNA for the CDR3: TGTGCCAGCAGTGAGGACCCACCGGGACTACTTTATTCACCCCTCCACTTT. This translates into CASSEDPPGLLYSPLHF.

This clonotype was seen a handful of times. V usage is TRBV12-3 or TRBV12-4 and J usage is TRBJ1-3, with no clear D. CDR3 length equals 14 residues. Trimming took 4 bases from V and 6 from J, leaving 13 bases between them. CDR3 in DNA: TGTGCCAGCAGTTCTCAAGCAGGAATAAACACCATATATTTT. Protein: CASSSQAGINTIYF.

The chain has TRBV7-6 and TRBJ2-1; D perhaps matches TRBD2 (6 bases). V was cut by 4 bases and J by 8 bases, with 9 bases left in between. Germline assignment: CDR1 SGHVS and CDR2 FNYEAQ. The CDR3 loop spans 12 amino acids. The CDR3 is CASSSWRDEQFF. The DNA for the CDR3 is TGTGCCAGCAGCTCCTGGAGGGATGAGCAGTTCTTC.

V and J are TRBV10-2 and TRBJ1-2; 8 bases map to TRBD1. This CDR3 contains 14 residues. J was trimmed by 7 bases and V by 8 bases; bases with no gene match: 12. Per the germline V gene, CDR1 is WSHSY and CDR2 is SAAADI. The CDR3 DNA reads as TGCGCCAGCGGAACCGGGACAGGTAGAGGTGGCTACACCTTC. Translating gives CASGTGTGRGGYTF.

V and J are TRBV7-8 and TRBJ1-2, with D perhaps TRBD1 (6 bases). Germline assignment: CDR1 SGHVS and CDR2 FQNEAQ. CDR3 size: 17 residues. Trimming removed 5 bases at V and 0 bases at J, with 19 bases between. This CDR3 is CASSPHRDLKPNYGYTF. CDR3 DNA: TGTGCCAGCAGCCCTCACAGGGACCTGAAGCCTAACTATGGCTACACCTTC.

This chain links TRBV29-1 with TRBJ2-3; 7 nucleotides match TRBD1. Germline CDR1 reads SQVTM; CDR2 reads ANQGSEA. J was trimmed by 4 bases and V by 6 bases; bases with no gene match: 16. The CDR3 extends over 16 amino acids. The CDR3 nucleotides read TGCAGCGTGGACGGCCAGGTTGACAGGGAACCAGATACGCAGTATTTT. Encoded protein: CSVDGQVDREPDTQYF.

This clonotype was seen more than once but under ten times. The rearrangement links TRBV7-2 to TRBJ2-4; D perhaps matches TRBD1 (6 bases). The germline V and J ends were trimmed by 5 bases and 0 bases, with 17 bases remaining between them. The CDR3 covers 17 residues. CDR1 and CDR2 from the germline V gene are SGHTA and FQGNSA. In DNA, the CDR3 is TGTGCCAGCAGCGCCTACAGGGAAACACTAGCCAAAAACATTCAGTACTTC. The encoded protein is CASSAYRETLAKNIQYF.

This clonotype was seen a few times. The chain recombines TRBV6-5 with TRBJ2-1; TRBD2 matches at 12 bases. The V and J ends lost 2 bases and 4 bases, in that order; junction bases with no gene match: 3. Germline CDR1 MNHEY, CDR2 SVGAGI. The CDR3 sequence is 16 residues long. The CDR3 loop is CASSYASGRAYNEQFF. Written as DNA, the CDR3 is TGTGCCAGCAGTTACGCTAGCGGGAGGGCTTACAATGAGCAGTTCTTC.

CDR3 bases: TGTGCCAGCAGCACCTACAGGGGTGAGCAGTACTTC. This gives the protein CASSTYRGEQYF. V usage is TRBV7-2 and J usage is TRBJ2-7; 7 positions agree with TRBD1. There are 12 residues in the CDR3. Germline trimming cut 5 bases from V and 7 bases from J; bases unmatched to any gene: 5. CDR1 is SGHTA and CDR2 is FQGNSA in the germline V gene.

The chain joins TRBV20-1 to TRBJ2-1; 9 bases fit TRBD2. The DNA matches TRBJ2-7 better at its end, which makes the J call doubtful. Germline CDR1 and CDR2: DFQATT and SNEGSKA (reference sequence). The CDR3 contains 16 residues. CDR3 loop: CSARGLSSGIYNEQYF. In DNA form, the CDR3 reads TGCAGTGCTAGAGGATTGTCTAGCGGGATTTACAATGAGCAGTACTTC.

This clonotype has a count of ten or more. The chain uses TRBV20-1 and TRBJ2-1; 7 bases fit TRBD2. CDR1 DFQATT and CDR2 SNEGSKA come from the germline V gene (reference sequence). The CDR3 consists of 15 residues. V was pared by 5 bases and J by 5 bases, with 12 bases of the junction left unmatched. This CDR3 is CSAPPGSGVNNEQFF. CDR3 nucleotide sequence: TGCAGTGCTCCCCCGGGAAGCGGGGTCAACAATGAGCAGTTCTTC.

This clonotype was counted once. V usage is TRBV7-9 and J usage is TRBJ2-7; weak D call: TRBD2 (6 bases). The CDR3 length is 13 residues. Germline loops: CDR1 SEHNR, CDR2 FQNEAQ (reference sequence). Trimming took off 4 bases at V and 6 bases at J, with 13 bases between the two ends. The DNA for the CDR3 is TGTGCCAGCAGCTCTCGGGACTTCTGCGAGCAGTACTTC. The encoded protein is CASSSRDFCEQYF.

This clonotype turned up a few times. CDR3 nucleotide sequence: TGTGCCATCGGACTAGCGGGAGAGGGAGACGAGCAGTACTTC. Residues: CAIGLAGEGDEQYF. The chain combines TRBV10-3 with TRBJ2-7, with TRBD2 identical over 13 bases. CDR3 length: 14 residues. The germline V gene has CDR1 ENHRY and CDR2 SYGVKD. The ends lost 8 bases at V and 5 bases at J; junction bases unmatched: 6.

The chain employs TRBV4-2 and TRBJ2-1, with 7 bases aligning to TRBD2. This CDR3 region has 16 residues. Unmatched junction bases numbered 7, after V lost 0 bases and J lost 5 bases. Germline values: CDR1 LGHNA, CDR2 YNFKEQ. In DNA, the CDR3 is TGTGCCAGCAGCCAAGAGTCTAGCGGAGCTCACAATGAGCAGTTCTTC. Its translation: CASSQESSGAHNEQFF.

This clonotype appeared once. This sequence is one base from a far larger clone and is likely a read error. The V call is TRBV28, the J call TRBJ2-7, with D unresolved. CDR1 and CDR2 (germline): MDHEN, SYDVKM. The V end lost 7 bases, the J end lost 0 bases, and 4 bases lay between the germline ends. The length of the CDR3 is 11 residues. Here the CDR3 reads CASNDSYEQYF. The CDR3 nucleotides read TGTGCCAGCAACGACTCCTACGAGCAGTACTTC.

This chain links TRBV6-4 with TRBJ2-1; D is uncertain. Trimming took off 5 bases at V and 15 bases at J, with 11 bases between the two ends. In germline, CDR1 is MRHNA, CDR2 SNTAGT. CDR3 size: 10 residues. The DNA for the CDR3 is TGTGCCAGCAGTTACCTCCCTCTGTTCTTC. It yields the protein CASSYLPLFF.

V and J are TRBV18 and TRBJ2-7; 9 bases are shared with TRBD2. The germline V gene encodes CDR1 KGHSH and CDR2 LQKENI. V lost 3 bases to trimming and J lost 7 bases; unmatched junction nucleotides: 7. The CDR3 consists of 14 residues. The CDR3 DNA follows: TGTGCCAGCTCACCGGCGGGAGGGCAGGGGGAGCAGTACTTC. Protein sequence: CASSPAGGQGEQYF.